This TCR beta chain was retrieved from a study of blood T cell repertoires in COVID-19. CDR1 is ENHRY and CDR2 is SYGVKD in the germline V gene. V gave up 3 bases and J gave up 1 base, with 6 bases separating them. The CDR3 runs 13 residues. TCRdb keeps only in-frame clones here, not all; method: immunoSEQ multiplex PCR. The table has about 440,000 clones, around 89% seen once. About this clone itself: This sample also contains other DNA sequences that code for the same CDR3.

The chain couples TRBV10-3 to TRBJ1-1; TRBD1 might be the D (6 bases). This TCR derives from a woman between 45 and 65 years old with COVID-19, enrolled during active disease. The material sequenced was peripheral blood. In DNA, the CDR3 is TGTGCCATCAGTGACAGGGGGAACACTGAAGCTTTCTTT. It codes for CAISDRGNTEAFF.